This TCR beta chain was documented in a study of T cells in Graves' hyperthyroidism and ophthalmopathy. The study's findings and limits: The authors' 13 V-J model separated ophthalmopathy from stable hyperthyroidism.

Cells are PBMCs isolated from around 9.4 ml of fresh blood. Details on this clonotype: No antigen is known for it.

CDR1 SGHTA and CDR2 FQGNSA come from the germline V gene. This CDR3 is 16 amino acids long. V lost 4 bases, J lost 5 bases, and 12 bases stayed unmatched. Researchers took RNA transcripts and amplified the TCR beta CDR3 regions from them. HTBI primers were the set used in a first-round RT-PCR of the TCR CDR3. TCRdb re-derived calls from the multiplex PCR reads in MiXCR, one entry per CDR3 protein. Among just under 750,000 distinct CDR3 sequences listed, around a third were seen once. This TCR was sampled from a woman between 35 and 50 years old with Graves' hyperthyroidism. Sequencing was done on a sample of blood. This rearrangement joins TRBV7-2 to TRBJ2-5; 8 bases are a match to TRBD1. The CDR3 coding sequence is TGTGCCAGCAGCTCGGTCCCCAGGGGGCCGGGGGAGACCCAGTACTTC. Encoded protein: CASSSVPRGPGETQYF.